This entry lists 23 T cell receptor beta chains sequenced from one sample in a study of post-analysis software for immune sequencing data. The antigens these receptors bind are not known. Researchers reported that TCR beta cDNA libraries carried unique molecular identifiers. TCRdb reanalysed the PCR reads using MiXCR and keeps one entry per CDR3 protein. The table lists roughly 650,000 distinct CDR3 sequences, around 60% of them singletons. General study findings and limits: TRBV segments more frequent in patients than in controls numbered roughly 5 and included TRBV5-6, TRBV5-1 and TRBV20-1.

Sequenced material: blood. Receptors were obtained from a girl aged 2-10 years with multiple sclerosis.

This chain joins TRBV29-1 and TRBJ2-1; 9 nucleotides agree with TRBD1. V trimming: 6 bases; J trimming: 2 bases; junction bases outside the gene matches: 5. This CDR3 has 14 amino acids. Germline values: CDR1 SQVTM, CDR2 ANQGSEA. The CDR3 DNA reads TGCAGCGTGGGAGGACAGGGGACCTACAATGAGCAGTTCTTC. Encoded protein: CSVGGQGTYNEQFF.

There are many counts of this clonotype. V is TRBV13 and J is TRBJ2-1; D gene uncertain. The CDR3 runs 13 residues. V was pared by 3 bases and J by 5 bases, with 8 bases between. From germline, CDR1 is PRHDT and CDR2 FYEKMQ (reference sequence). This CDR3 is CASSLEQNNEQFF. DNA of the CDR3: TGTGCCAGCAGCTTGGAACAAAACAATGAGCAGTTCTTC.

The rearrangement links TRBV12-3 or TRBV12-4 to TRBJ1-3; D ambiguous. The CDR3 sequence is 14 residues long. V lost 8 bases and J 0 bases, leaving 11 bases between the germline ends. The CDR3 loop is CASGKTLSGNTIYF. For the CDR3, the DNA is TGTGCCAGCGGGAAAACCCTCTCTGGAAACACCATATATTTT.

This clonotype was counted between two and nine times. The V and J genes are TRBV7-9 and TRBJ2-5; D might be TRBD1 or TRBD2, each matching 5 bases. The DNA matches TRBJ2-7 better at its end, which makes the J call doubtful. Germline CDR1 is SEHNR and CDR2 is FQNEAQ (reference sequence). The CDR3 spans 16 residues. The CDR3 sequence is CASSLPTGQGDDEQYF. The CDR3 DNA reads as TGTGCCAGCAGCCTACCGACCGGGCAGGGAGACGACGAGCAGTACTTC.

This clonotype was observed a few times. V and J are TRBV20-1 and TRBJ1-5; no clear D. The CDR3 has 14 amino acids. Germline-derived CDR1 and CDR2 are DFQATT and SNEGSKA (reference sequence). V was cut by 2 bases and J by 0 bases, with 8 bases left in between. The CDR3: CSARLDNSNQPQHF. The DNA of the CDR3 is TGCAGTGCTAGACTGGATAATAGCAATCAGCCCCAGCATTTT.

This clonotype appeared a few times. The chain couples TRBV7-2 to TRBJ2-1; tentatively, D is TRBD1 or TRBD2 (6 bases each). The length of the CDR3 is 12 residues. Trimming pared 6 bases from V and 8 bases from J, leaving 11 bases between. Per germline, CDR1 SGHTA and CDR2 FQGNSA. As DNA, the CDR3 is TGTGCCAGCAGTCCGGGGGCTTATGAGCAGTTCTTC. Translation: CASSPGAYEQFF.

This clonotype was detected only once. The gene calls are TRBV28 and TRBJ1-1; D remains ambiguous. The V end lost 7 bases, the J end lost 10 bases, and 13 bases lay between the germline ends. Germline V gene sequence: CDR1 MDHEN, CDR2 SYDVKM. The CDR3 consists of 11 residues. The CDR3 DNA is TGTGCCAGCACCAAATCCCGGGGAGCTTTCTTT. Amino acids: CASTKSRGAFF.

The chain joins TRBV4-3 to TRBJ1-1; 7 bases fit TRBD1. There are 16 residues in the CDR3. Germline assignment: CDR1 LGHNA and CDR2 YSLEER. Trimming removed 0 bases from V and 7 bases from J; junction bases left unmatched: 11. This CDR3 is CASSQDHRDSSDEAFF. In DNA, the CDR3 is TGCGCCAGCAGCCAAGATCACCGGGACAGTAGTGATGAAGCTTTCTTT.

This clonotype was counted only a few times. This sequence joins TRBV12-3 or TRBV12-4 and TRBJ1-2; possibly TRBD1 for D (6 bases). The CDR3 runs 16 residues. The V end was cut by 7 bases, the J end by 5 bases, with 23 bases between. This chain's CDR3 is CASTLGGSGFRYGYTF. The DNA for the CDR3 is TGTGCCAGCACCTTAGGGGGATCGGGGTTCCGGTATGGCTACACCTTC.

V gene TRBV20-1 combines with J gene TRBJ1-5, with 7 nucleotides matching TRBD1. The CDR3 loop spans 15 amino acids. CDR1 and CDR2 (germline): DFQATT, SNEGSKA (reference sequence). J was trimmed by 3 bases and V by 2 bases; bases with no gene match: 7. The DNA for the CDR3 is TGCAGTGCTAGAAGGTTCGACAGGGACAATCAGCCCCAGCATTTT. Protein: CSARRFDRDNQPQHF.

The rearrangement uses TRBV30 and TRBJ1-2; D remains unclear. The CDR3 consists of 11 residues. In germline, CDR1 is GTSNPN, CDR2 SVGIG (reference sequence). Trimming took 2 bases from V and 10 from J, leaving 11 bases between them. This chain's CDR3 is CAWSLGQAYTF. The CDR3 DNA follows: TGTGCCTGGAGTTTAGGGCAGGCCTACACCTTC.

This chain joins TRBV7-9 and TRBJ1-2; D unclear. Trimming pared 1 base from V and 0 bases from J, leaving 6 bases between. The germline gives CDR1 SEHNR, CDR2 FQNEAQ (reference sequence). The CDR3 runs 14 residues. CDR3 protein: CASSLGATNYGYTF. CDR3 DNA sequence: TGTGCCAGCAGCTTAGGTGCAACTAACTATGGCTACACCTTC.

V gene TRBV29-1 combines with J gene TRBJ2-1, with D possibly TRBD1 on 6 matching bases. The closer fit of TRBJ2-7 to the DNA end suggests the J call may be wrong. Germline V gene data show CDR1 as SQVTM and CDR2 as ANQGSEA. The CDR3 runs 14 residues. CDR3 region: CSVESGQGTYEQYF. CDR3 coding DNA: TGCAGCGTTGAATCCGGGCAGGGGACCTACGAGCAGTACTTC.

V is TRBV4-1 and J is TRBJ2-1; no clear D gene. The CDR3 length is 13 residues. V was clipped by 4 bases and J by 14 bases, with 18 bases between them. Germline assignment: CDR1 MGHRA and CDR2 YSYEKL. The CDR3 DNA follows: TGCGCCAGCAGCCCGCCTTGGGCTAGGAGAAAGTTCTTC. It specifies CASSPPWARRKFF.

The J gene is TRBJ2-7, the V gene TRBV20-1, with 7 bases that match TRBD1. V was pared by 7 bases and J by 2 bases, with 8 bases of the junction left unmatched. This CDR3 region has 13 residues. Germline CDR1 DFQATT, CDR2 SNEGSKA (reference sequence). The CDR3 loop reads CSVRDRYTYEQYF. The CDR3 nucleotides read TGCAGTGTCCGGGACAGATATACCTACGAGCAGTACTTC.

As to this clonotype: The germline gene is not matched at one end of the junction; a read error may be the cause. The V and J genes are TRBV3-1 and TRBJ2-3, with D uncertain. This CDR3 is built from 11 residues. CDR1 and CDR2 (germline): LGHDT, YNNKEL (reference sequence). The CDR3 nucleotides read TGTGCCAGCAGCCATCCAGATACGCAATATTTT. This encodes CASSHPDTQYF.

CDR3 in DNA: TGTGCCAGCAGCTTCTCCGGGACTAGCAGGAGAACAGATACGCAGTATTTT. Translation: CASSFSGTSRRTDTQYF. The J gene is TRBJ2-3, the V gene TRBV7-9; 9 bases map to TRBD2. Germline loops: CDR1 SEHNR, CDR2 FQNEAQ (reference sequence). The CDR3 is 17 amino acids. The V and J ends lost 3 bases and 3 bases, in that order; junction bases with no gene match: 10.

This clonotype showed up just once. The V gene is TRBV3-1, the J gene TRBJ1-2, with D possibly being TRBD1 (6 bases). The CDR3 totals 15 residues. Per germline, CDR1 LGHDT and CDR2 YNNKEL (reference sequence). V was shortened by 4 bases and J by 4 bases, with 16 bases between the two germline ends. The CDR3 DNA follows: TGTGCCAGCAGCCGTACCGCAGGGGAGTCCTATGGCTACACCTTC. Its protein product is CASSRTAGESYGYTF.

The chain joins TRBV27 to TRBJ2-7; D perhaps matches TRBD2 (6 bases). Near its end, the DNA agrees better with TRBJ2-5, so the J call may be wrong. CDR3 length equals 14 residues. Germline assignment: CDR1 MNHEY and CDR2 SMNVEV (reference sequence). The CDR3 reads CASSLADPRETQYF. The CDR3 bases are TGTGCCAGCAGCTTAGCGGACCCGCGGGAGACCCAGTACTTC.

For this clonotype: At one end the junction does not follow the germline gene, possibly because of a read error. The rearrangement links TRBV7-2 to TRBJ2-3; D is undetermined. This CDR3 has 15 amino acids. Looked up from germline, CDR1 is SGHTA and CDR2 is FQGNSA. In nucleotides, the CDR3 is TGTGCCAGCAGCTTAGCTCCATCTCCCACAGATGCGCAGTATTTT. This codes for CASSLAPSPTDAQYF.

The genes are TRBV5-1 and TRBJ2-5; D is possibly TRBD2 (6 bases). CDR3 length: 14 residues. Per germline, CDR1 SGHRS and CDR2 YFSETQ. Trimming stripped 5 bases from V and 1 base from J, with 12 bases between. The CDR3 region is CASRLPAGQETQYF. The CDR3 DNA reads TGCGCCAGCAGGTTACCAGCGGGCCAAGAGACCCAGTACTTC.

The chain uses TRBV7-2 and TRBJ2-3; no firm D call. Germline V gene lookup returns CDR1 SGHTA and CDR2 FQGNSA. The CDR3 spans 14 residues. V lost 6 bases to trimming and J lost 0 bases, with 10 bases between them. Written as DNA, the CDR3 is TGTGCCAGCAGAACGGATGTTAGCACAGATACGCAGTATTTT. Protein product: CASRTDVSTDTQYF.

This clonotype was detected only a few times. V usage is TRBV2 and J usage is TRBJ2-1, with 8 bases identical to TRBD1. V lost 8 bases, J lost 4 bases, and 7 bases stayed unmatched. The CDR3 consists of 14 residues. Germline-derived CDR1 and CDR2 are SNHLY and FYNNEI. CDR3 region: CASGGTGKYNEQFF. In DNA form, the CDR3 reads TGTGCCAGCGGGGGGACAGGAAAGTACAATGAGCAGTTCTTC.